A selection of T cell receptor beta chains follows, all from one sample in a study of blood T cell repertoires in COVID-19. The table came from immunoSEQ multiplex PCR; TCRdb's copy has only in-frame clones and leaves some out. Of some 40,000 clones detected, approximately 91% appear once; the ten largest clones hold approximately 2%. Input material: peripheral blood. The source is a man aged 45-65 years with active COVID-19. The CDR3 runs from the conserved cysteine through the conserved F or W. The D gene is left open where the match is weak. Clone size is given for some rows only: seen once, a few or many times, or a class if the clone is expanded.

size,length,V,D,J,DNA,CDR3
NA,14,TRBV29-1,TRBD2,TRBJ2-1,TGCAGCGTCCCCGCCGGGACTAGCGGACCGGAGCAGTTCTTC,CSVPAGTSGPEQFF
NA,15,TRBV5-6,NA,TRBJ2-7,TGTGCCAGCAGCCCCAGGGGCCCTGAGGCATACGAGCAGTACTTC,CASSPRGPEAYEQYF
NA,16,TRBV7-9,NA,TRBJ2-3,TGTGCCAGCAGCTTAGGGGTGGGGCCGGGCACAGATACGCAGTATTTT,CASSLGVGPGTDTQYF
NA,12,TRBV30,TRBD1,TRBJ1-1,TGTGCCGGCGGGACAGTGAACACTGAAGCTTTCTTT,CAGGTVNTEAFF
NA,14,TRBV7-3,NA,TRBJ2-2,TGTGCCAGCAGCTCTACGCTGGGAGCCGGGGAGCTGTTTTTT,CASSSTLGAGELFF
NA,12,TRBV30,NA,TRBJ1-5,TGTGCCTGGAGTGCCCCTGATCAGCCCCAGCATTTT,CAWSAPDQPQHF
few,14,TRBV18,NA,TRBJ1-5,TGTGCCAGCTCACCTCTAGATGCGGGTCAGCCCCAGCATTTT,CASSPLDAGQPQHF
once,17,TRBV2,TRBD2,TRBJ2-7,TGTGCCAGCATCCAGAGGGGCCCGGGGACTAGCGTCTACGAGCAGTACTTC,CASIQRGPGTSVYEQYF
NA,13,TRBV30,TRBD1,TRBJ1-2,TGTGCCTGGAGTGTAACAGGGGGACTTGGCTACACCTTC,CAWSVTGGLGYTF
NA,15,TRBV9,NA,TRBJ1-3,TGTGCCAGCAGCGTAGAGTCGGGATCTGGAAACACCATATATTTT,CASSVESGSGNTIYF
NA,12,TRBV12-3/TRBV12-4,TRBD1,TRBJ1-2,TGTGCCAGCCACAGGGGGAACTATGGCTACACCTTC,CASHRGNYGYTF
NA,14,TRBV2,NA,TRBJ2-7,TGTGCCAGCAGTGAAGGAGGCGGGAACTACGAGCAGTACTTC,CASSEGGGNYEQYF
NA,22,TRBV4-2,TRBD1,TRBJ2-4,TGTGCCAGCAGCCCCGCAGCTCGGCCGGGGACAGGGGGAATATTAGCCAAAAACATTCAGTACTTC,CASSPAARPGTGGILAKNIQYF
few,17,TRBV6-2/TRBV6-3,NA,TRBJ1-2,TGTGCCAGCAGTTATTCCCTTCGTGGGCGAGCTAACTATGGCTACACCTTC,CASSYSLRGRANYGYTF
NA,16,TRBV18,TRBD2,TRBJ2-1,TGTGCCAGCTCACACGGACTAGCGGGAGGATACAATGAGCAGTTCTTC,CASSHGLAGGYNEQFF
NA,15,TRBV6-5,TRBD2,TRBJ2-1,TGTGCCACAGCGGGGGGGCCCCCCTCCTACAATGAGCAGTTCTTC,CATAGGPPSYNEQFF
NA,15,TRBV27,NA,TRBJ2-1,TGTGCCAGCAGCCTAGCGTACAGCTCCTACAATGAGCAGTTCTTC,CASSLAYSSYNEQFF
NA,14,TRBV14,TRBD1,TRBJ1-1,TGTGCCAGCAGCCAGGACAGGGCGAACACTGAAGCTTTCTTT,CASSQDRANTEAFF
NA,13,TRBV7-3,TRBD1,TRBJ1-1,TGTGCCAGCAGCACAGACAGGGAAACTGAAGCTTTCTTT,CASSTDRETEAFF
NA,15,TRBV5-4,TRBD1,TRBJ1-3,TGTGCCAGCAGCCAGGGACAGGGCTCTGGAAACACCATATATTTT,CASSQGQGSGNTIYF
NA,16,TRBV5-6,TRBD2,TRBJ2-3,TGTGCCAGCAGCTACCTAGCGGGGGGGCGTTCAGATACGCAGTATTTT,CASSYLAGGRSDTQYF
NA,16,TRBV7-8,TRBD1,TRBJ1-2,TGTGCCAGCAGCTTAGCGACAGGGGGGTTAGGCTATGGCTACACCTTC,CASSLATGGLGYGYTF
NA,14,TRBV15,TRBD1,TRBJ2-7,TGTGCCACCAGCAGAGAGGGACAGAACTACGAGCAGTACTTC,CATSREGQNYEQYF
NA,15,TRBV5-6,TRBD1,TRBJ1-2,TGTGCCAGCAGCTTGGTGGGACAGGTTAACTATGGCTACACCTTC,CASSLVGQVNYGYTF
NA,14,TRBV19,TRBD1,TRBJ2-2,TGTGCCAGTAGGACAGGGAGAAACACCGGGGAGCTGTTTTTT,CASRTGRNTGELFF
NA,14,TRBV19,NA,TRBJ2-1,TGTGCCAGTACCCCTCTGCTGGGACATCTTGAGCAGTTCTTC,CASTPLLGHLEQFF
NA,12,TRBV12-3/TRBV12-4,TRBD1,TRBJ1-2,TGTGCCAGCAGCCCAGGGGGTAGGGGCTACACCTTC,CASSPGGRGYTF
once,18,TRBV5-1,NA,TRBJ1-4,TGCGCCAGCAGCTCCCGACCTTCAGGCTATGCAACTAATGAAAAACTGTTTTTT,CASSSRPSGYATNEKLFF
NA,14,TRBV5-8,NA,TRBJ2-7,TGTGCCAGCGCGCCACGGGTTTTCGCATACGAGCAGTACTTC,CASAPRVFAYEQYF
NA,12,TRBV6-5,TRBD1,TRBJ1-1,TGTGCCAGCATCCCCGGACAGGGGGGGGCTTTCTTT,CASIPGQGGAFF
NA,12,TRBV5-1,NA,TRBJ2-7,TGCGCCAGCAGGGGGGGTTTCGAGGAGCAGTACTTC,CASRGGFEEQYF
once,15,TRBV6-5,TRBD1,TRBJ2-3,TGTGCCAGCAGTCTTGACAGCAACAGGGGGAATACGCAGTATTTT,CASSLDSNRGNTQYF
NA,14,TRBV6-5,TRBD2,TRBJ2-4,TGTGCCAGCAGCCGCCGGGCTAGCGGAAACATTCAGTACTTC,CASSRRASGNIQYF
once,13,TRBV7-3,TRBD1,TRBJ1-6,TGTGCCAGCAGCGAGACAGGGGGATCACCCCTCCACTTT,CASSETGGSPLHF
NA,14,TRBV21-1,NA,TRBJ2-7,TGTGCCAGCAGCAAAAGGTGCAGGGACTACGAGCAGTACTTC,CASSKRCRDYEQYF
NA,15,TRBV4-1,TRBD1,TRBJ1-4,TGCGCCAGCAGCCACCTCGGGACAGCAAATGAAAAACTGTTTTTT,CASSHLGTANEKLFF